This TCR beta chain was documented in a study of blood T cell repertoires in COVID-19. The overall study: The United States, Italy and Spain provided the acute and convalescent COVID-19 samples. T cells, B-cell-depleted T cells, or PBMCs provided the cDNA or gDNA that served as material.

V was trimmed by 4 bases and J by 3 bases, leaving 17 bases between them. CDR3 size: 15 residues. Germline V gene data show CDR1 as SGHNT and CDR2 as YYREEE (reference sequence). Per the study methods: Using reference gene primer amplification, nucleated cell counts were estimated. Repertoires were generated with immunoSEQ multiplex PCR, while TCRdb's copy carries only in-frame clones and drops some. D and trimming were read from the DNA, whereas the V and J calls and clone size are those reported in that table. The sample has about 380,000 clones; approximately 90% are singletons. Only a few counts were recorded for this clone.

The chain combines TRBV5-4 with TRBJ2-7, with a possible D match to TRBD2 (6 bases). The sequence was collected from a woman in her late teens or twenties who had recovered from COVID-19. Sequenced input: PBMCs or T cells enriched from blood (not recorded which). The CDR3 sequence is CASSPPGGANYEQYF. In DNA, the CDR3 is TGTGCCAGCAGCCCCCCCGGGGGTGCCAACTACGAGCAGTACTTC. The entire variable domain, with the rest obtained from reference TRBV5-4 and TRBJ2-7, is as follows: ETGVTQSPTHLIKTRGQQVTLRCSSQSGHNTVSWYQQALGQGPQFIFQYYREEENGRGNFPPRFSGLQFPNYSSELNVNALELDDSALYLCASSPPGGANYEQYFGPGTRLTVT.